This T cell receptor beta chain was documented in a study of spatial heterogeneity in lung cancer. Across the whole study: Beta-chain sequences consistently outnumbered alpha-chain sequences in detection.

Time point defined: sample taken at primary tumor resection. Patients with untreated early-stage non-small cell lung cancer, numbering 55 to 80, were the donors. The study tagged each TCR cDNA molecule with a unique molecular identifier. A single record per CDR3 protein comes from TCRdb applying MiXCR to the 5' RACE reads. Among some 9,900 distinct CDR3 sequences listed, around 12% were seen once. This clonotype was counted ten times or more. Its specificity is not known. Whole-study results and caveats: Nonsynonymous mutations, ubiquitous and regional, were tracked respectively by counts of ubiquitous and regional expanded TCRs. Counts that tracked tumor mutation counts were those of expanded intratumoral alpha and beta TCRs.

The CDR3 consists of 17 residues. J was trimmed by 7 bases and V by 4 bases; bases with no gene match: 14. In germline, CDR1 is KGHDR, CDR2 SFDVKD. The sequence was obtained from a male donor with early-stage non-small cell lung cancer. Material: lung tumor tissue, obtained at surgery. The J gene is TRBJ2-3, the V gene TRBV24-1, with 9 nucleotides matching TRBD1. CDR3 residues: CATSDWDREALVYTQYF. As DNA, the CDR3 is TGTGCCACCAGTGACTGGGACAGGGAAGCCCTCGTGTATACGCAGTATTTT.